The 24 T cell receptor beta chains reported below all come from one sample, sequenced in a study of CD8 T cells in ankylosing spondylitis. MiXCR, applied by TCRdb to the 5' RACE reads, yields one record per CDR3 protein. The data hold around 490,000 distinct CDR3 sequences, with about 5.4% observed a single time. Study-wide findings and caveats: Seven to nine highly homologous variants formed a TCR beta motif that appeared characteristic of ankylosing spondylitis blood.

These receptors' antigens are unknown. Material: blood, either unsorted or a sorted T cell fraction (not recorded which). Receptor source: a male donor with ankylosing spondylitis.

This clonotype has at least ten counts. CDR3 amino acids: CASSDQQGAEAFF. CDR3 coding DNA: TGTGCCAGCAGTGACCAACAGGGAGCTGAAGCTTTCTTT. This rearrangement joins TRBV12-3 or TRBV12-4 to TRBJ1-1, with D possibly matching TRBD1 (6 bases). The CDR3 extends over 13 amino acids. V lost 5 bases and J lost 6, with 13 bases in between.

This clonotype was recorded many times. The chain carries TRBV24-1 and TRBJ2-1, with no clear D. Per germline, CDR1 KGHDR and CDR2 SFDVKD. The CDR3 runs 12 residues. V was shortened by 9 bases and J by 0 bases, with 5 bases between the two germline ends. The CDR3 coding sequence is TGTGCCACCGGAAGCTCCTACAATGAGCAGTTCTTC. Translating it yields CATGSSYNEQFF.

In this sample, this clonotype turned up many times. V usage is TRBV29-1 and J usage is TRBJ2-5; the match to TRBD1 covers 7 bases. CDR3 length: 12 residues. After removal of 7 bases from V and 5 bases from J, the junction contained 7 bases not matched to a gene. Germline V lookup: CDR1 SQVTM, CDR2 ANQGSEA. The DNA of the CDR3 is TGCAGCGAAACGACAGGGTGGGAGACCCAGTACTTC. The encoded protein is CSETTGWETQYF.

This clonotype occurred many times. The chain joins TRBV11-3 to TRBJ2-1, with TRBD2 as a possible D gene (5 bases). The V end lost 4 bases, the J end lost 9 bases, and 13 bases lay between the germline ends. Germline assignment: CDR1 SGHNT and CDR2 YENEEA. CDR3 length: 13 amino acids. In nucleotides, the CDR3 is TGTGCCAGCAGCTCGCCACTAGTTGCTGAGCAGTTCTTC. Amino acid sequence: CASSSPLVAEQFF.

This clonotype has a count of ten or more. The chain combines TRBV27 with TRBJ1-5, with D perhaps TRBD1 (6 bases). This CDR3 contains 12 residues. CDR1 is MNHEY, CDR2 SMNVEV, per germline (reference sequence). V lost 10 bases and J 4 bases, leaving 11 bases between the germline ends. The CDR3 loop reads CATGAENQPQHF. CDR3 nucleotide sequence: TGTGCCACGGGGGCAGAGAATCAGCCCCAGCATTTT.

This clonotype was observed many times. This rearrangement joins TRBV2 to TRBJ2-2; 13 bases line up with TRBD2. V lost 7 bases to trimming and J lost 7 bases; unmatched junction nucleotides: 6. This CDR3 has 15 residues. In germline, CDR1 is SNHLY, CDR2 FYNNEI. In DNA, the CDR3 is TGTGCCAGCACCCGGACTAGCGGGAGTTACGGGGAGCTGTTTTTT. Protein sequence: CASTRTSGSYGELFF.

This clonotype has a count of ten or more. V is TRBV5-4 and J is TRBJ2-5; 8 bases are a match to TRBD2. V lost 2 bases to trimming and J lost 5 bases; unmatched junction nucleotides: 5. In germline, CDR1 is SGHNT, CDR2 YYREEE (reference sequence). There are 14 residues in the CDR3. The CDR3 region has the DNA TGTGCCAGCAGCTTACTAGCGGTAGGGGAGACCCAGTACTTC. Its protein is CASSLLAVGETQYF.

This clonotype occurred many times. This chain joins TRBV20-1 and TRBJ2-7; D possibly uses TRBD1 or TRBD2 (5 bases each). V lost 3 bases and J 2 bases, leaving 11 bases between the germline ends. There are 13 residues in the CDR3. Germline CDR1 DFQATT, CDR2 SNEGSKA (reference sequence). The CDR3: CSARGDPAYEQYF. The CDR3 DNA reads as TGCAGTGCTAGGGGGGACCCTGCCTACGAGCAGTACTTC.

This clonotype was found a few times. The chain uses TRBV28 and TRBJ1-1, with no clear D. V was trimmed by 6 bases and J by 1 base, leaving 21 bases between them. Per the germline V gene, CDR1 is MDHEN and CDR2 is SYDVKM. The CDR3 totals 17 residues. The CDR3 DNA reads as TGTGCCAGCAGGACCCCGGGGAGGGCAATTCGGAACACTGAAGCTTTCTTT. Its protein is CASRTPGRAIRNTEAFF.

This clonotype was picked up a small number of times. This chain links TRBV7-3 with TRBJ2-7, with D hard to call. Germline loops: CDR1 SGHTA, CDR2 FQGTGA. The CDR3 sequence is 14 residues long. Trimming stripped 1 base from V and 3 bases from J, with 10 bases between. The CDR3 nucleotides are TGTGCCAGCAGCTTAAGTCCCGCTGGCTACGAGCAGTACTTC. Translation gives CASSLSPAGYEQYF.

This clonotype was seen a few times. The chain links TRBV6-2 or TRBV6-3 to TRBJ2-7, with D possibly being TRBD2 (5 bases). V was clipped by 3 bases and J by 10 bases, with 16 bases between them. The CDR3 is made up of 13 amino acids. Per germline, CDR1 MNHEY and CDR2 SVGEGT. CDR3 amino acids: CASSYGKRVDQYF. The CDR3, as DNA: TGTGCCAGCAGTTATGGAAAGAGGGTTGATCAGTACTTC.

The J gene is TRBJ1-1, the V gene TRBV7-3; D unresolved. The CDR3 is 14 residues long. V lost 5 bases, J lost 2 bases, and 12 bases lay in between. In germline, CDR1 is SGHTA, CDR2 FQGTGA. DNA of the CDR3: TGTGCCAGCAGCCGTGGGCCGGGTAACACTGAAGCTTTCTTT. It specifies CASSRGPGNTEAFF.

This clonotype was counted at least ten times. The chain recombines TRBV4-2 with TRBJ1-1; D gene ambiguous. V dropped 7 bases and J dropped 6 bases, with 18 bases sitting between them. Per the germline V gene, CDR1 is LGHNA and CDR2 is YNFKEQ. The CDR3 spans 14 residues. Written as DNA, the CDR3 is TGTGCCAGCAACCCCCGGGAGGGTAGGGCTGAAGCTTTCTTT. Its translation is CASNPREGRAEAFF.

The sample holds many counts of this clonotype. This chain uses TRBV4-2 with TRBJ1-4; TRBD1 is a possible D gene (5 bases). Germline assignment: CDR1 LGHNA and CDR2 YNFKEQ. V was cut by 4 bases and J by 7 bases, with 10 bases left in between. The CDR3 runs to 13 residues. CDR3 coding DNA: TGTGCCAGCAGCCCGTCGAGGGGTGAAAAACTGTTTTTT. Protein sequence: CASSPSRGEKLFF.

V and J are TRBV20-1 and TRBJ2-1; D is unresolved. This CDR3 has 12 residues. V was clipped by 0 bases and J by 9 bases, with 9 bases between them. CDR1 and CDR2 (germline): DFQATT, SNEGSKA (reference sequence). Here the CDR3 reads CSARDLWGEQFF. The CDR3 DNA reads TGCAGTGCTAGAGATCTCTGGGGTGAGCAGTTCTTC.

This clonotype was observed a handful of times. The rearrangement links TRBV24-1 to TRBJ2-3; D is uncertain. The V end was cut by 5 bases, the J end by 4 bases, with 12 bases between. This CDR3 region has 14 residues. The germline CDR1 and CDR2 sequences are KGHDR and SFDVKD. The DNA of the CDR3 is TGTGCCACCAGTGCCACCCGAGATTCAGATACGCAGTATTTT. It specifies CATSATRDSDTQYF.

This clonotype was seen ten or more times. The rearrangement joins TRBV29-1 to TRBJ2-1; D is undetermined. Germline V gene data show CDR1 as SQVTM and CDR2 as ANQGSEA. The CDR3 covers 15 residues. V gave up 6 bases and J gave up 0 bases, with 15 bases separating them. Here the CDR3 DNA reads TGCAGCGTCCCTTATGGGATTCTCTCCTACAATGAGCAGTTCTTC. This encodes CSVPYGILSYNEQFF.

This clonotype was recorded at least ten times. V is TRBV18 and J is TRBJ2-3; TRBD2 matches at 11 bases. Trimming cost V 1 base and J 6 bases; bases outside gene matches: 6. The CDR3 totals 16 residues. The germline CDR1 and CDR2 sequences are KGHSH and LQKENI. The CDR3 reads CASSPLAGGPTDTQYF. In DNA form, the CDR3 reads TGTGCCAGCTCACCACTAGCGGGGGGGCCGACGGATACGCAGTATTTT.

This clonotype has ten or more counts. The genes are TRBV27 and TRBJ2-2; D not certain. The length of the CDR3 is 14 residues. The V gene lost 5 bases and the J gene lost 3 bases, with 10 bases spanning the gap. Looked up from germline, CDR1 is MNHEY and CDR2 is SMNVEV (reference sequence). The CDR3 sequence is CASSRLADTGELFF. As DNA, the CDR3 is TGTGCCAGCAGTCGACTGGCCGACACCGGGGAGCTGTTTTTT.

This clonotype was picked up many times. The rearrangement joins TRBV7-8 to TRBJ2-5, with 7 bases identical to TRBD1. The CDR3 length is 13 residues. CDR1 and CDR2 from the germline V gene are SGHVS and FQNEAQ. J lost 5 bases, V lost 4 bases, and 4 bases had no gene match. In DNA, the CDR3 is TGTGCCAGCAGCTCGACAGGGTTGGAGACCCAGTACTTC. It is translated as CASSSTGLETQYF.

Many counts were recorded for this clonotype. The gene calls are TRBV20-1 and TRBJ2-1; a weak D match, TRBD2 (6 bases). The germline V and J ends were trimmed by 0 bases and 6 bases, with 18 bases remaining between them. CDR3 length: 16 amino acids. CDR1 and CDR2 from the germline V gene are DFQATT and SNEGSKA (reference sequence). The CDR3 spells CSAREFITSFFNEQFF. CDR3 nucleotides: TGCAGTGCTAGAGAATTTATTACTAGCTTCTTCAATGAGCAGTTCTTC.

This clonotype was counted at least ten times. The chain carries TRBV29-1 and TRBJ1-3; 8 bases match TRBD1. The CDR3 runs to 15 residues. CDR1 is SQVTM and CDR2 is ANQGSEA in the germline V gene. J gave up 0 bases and V 4 bases, and 5 bases lay outside the gene matches. CDR3 in DNA: TGCAGCGTTGGGGACAGGAGGCTCTCTGGAAACACCATATATTTT. It codes for CSVGDRRLSGNTIYF.

This clonotype was detected ten times or more. The rearrangement uses TRBV9 and TRBJ2-1; 9 bases match TRBD2. After removal of 3 bases from V and 4 bases from J, the junction contained 11 bases not matched to a gene. This CDR3 comprises 17 residues. Germline V gene lookup returns CDR1 SGDLS and CDR2 YYNGEE. CDR3 loop: CASSASRASGGYNEQFF. The CDR3 DNA reads TGTGCCAGCAGCGCCAGTAGGGCGAGCGGGGGGTACAATGAGCAGTTCTTC.

This clonotype has a count of ten or more. The chain employs TRBV10-3 and TRBJ1-2; D uncertain. V was cut by 11 bases and J by 2 bases, with 12 bases left in between. Germline V CDR1 and CDR2: ENHRY, SYGVKD. CDR3 length: 12 amino acids. CDR3 amino acids: CAVRPGNYGYTF. CDR3 bases: TGTGCCGTACGTCCGGGAAACTATGGCTACACCTTC.